These 18 T cell receptor beta chains came from one sample sequenced in a study of T cells in Graves' hyperthyroidism and ophthalmopathy. RNA transcripts yielded amplified TCR beta CDR3 regions. In the first-round RT-PCR of the TCR CDR3, the HTBI primer set was used. TCRdb re-called the multiplex PCR reads with MiXCR, one entry per CDR3 protein. The sample carries roughly 840,000 distinct CDR3 sequences, 38% recorded once. Sequenced input: blood. The receptors stem from a man aged 18 to 29 with Graves' hyperthyroidism.

On this clonotype itself: One end of the junction is discordant with germline, which a read error may explain. Here the CDR3 DNA reads TGTGCCGGTAGTATGGGGGTTGCAACTAATGAAAAACTGTTTTTT. Amino acids: CAGSMGVATNEKLFF. J is TRBJ1-4 and V is TRBV19; weak D call: TRBD1 (5 bases). Germline V gene data show CDR1 as LNHDA and CDR2 as SQIVND (reference sequence). The CDR3 length is 15 residues.

To note about this clonotype: A clone one base away is much larger, so this may be a read error. V usage is TRBV29-1 and J usage is TRBJ1-1; D gene unclear. The germline gives CDR1 SQVTM, CDR2 ANQGSEA. This CDR3 region has 15 residues. The ends were cut back, 3 bases at V and 6 bases at J, with 20 bases in the middle. CDR3 coding DNA: TGCAGCGTTGAGGACGCGACATCTCTCCCTGCTGAAGCTTTCTTT. Amino acids: CSVEDATSLPAEAFF.

This clonotype was observed a few times. The chain links TRBV4-3 to TRBJ2-7, with D possibly being TRBD1 or TRBD2 (5 bases each). The CDR3 has 15 residues. Per germline, CDR1 LGHNA and CDR2 YSLEER. Trimming took 1 base from V and 1 from J, leaving 11 bases between them. Here the CDR3 reads CASSQAMGPSYEQYF. In DNA form, the CDR3 reads TGCGCCAGCAGCCAAGCAATGGGACCTTCCTACGAGCAGTACTTC.

This rearrangement joins TRBV9 to TRBJ2-7; D is undetermined. V was trimmed by 0 bases and J by 5 bases, leaving 15 bases between them. The V gene's germline CDR1 is SGDLS and CDR2 YYNGEE. The CDR3 consists of 15 residues. CDR3: CASSVDGGVGDEQYF. CDR3 nucleotide sequence: TGTGCCAGCAGCGTAGACGGCGGAGTGGGCGACGAGCAGTACTTC.

The gene calls are TRBV5-1 and TRBJ2-7; 9 bases fit TRBD1. The CDR3 is 16 amino acids. V shed 0 bases and J 4 bases; nucleotides not matched to a gene: 8. The germline V gene encodes CDR1 SGHRS and CDR2 YFSETQ. CDR3 nucleotide sequence: TGCGCCAGCAGCTTGGAAGGACAGGGGACCCATTACGAGCAGTACTTC. Residues: CASSLEGQGTHYEQYF.

This clonotype occurred many times. The V gene is TRBV2, the J gene TRBJ1-6; tentatively, D is TRBD1 (5 bases). Germline V gives CDR1 SNHLY, CDR2 FYNNEI. Trimming stripped 4 bases from V and 9 bases from J, with 13 bases between. The CDR3 is made up of 14 amino acids. The CDR3, as DNA: TGTGCCAGCAGTGGCCGCAAGGGGAGTTCACCCCTCCACTTT. Translating gives CASSGRKGSSPLHF. The full variable domain, in which reference TRBV2 and TRBJ1-6 provide the parts outside the CDR3, is EPEVTQTPSHQVTQMGQEVILRCVPISNHLYFYWYRQILGQKVEFLVSFYNNEISEKSEIFDDQFSVERPDGSNFTLKIRSTKLEDSAMYFCASSGRKGSSPLHFGNGTRLTVT.

The table lists this clonotype with a few counts. The chain carries TRBV19 and TRBJ2-5; D is undetermined. Germline CDR1 LNHDA, CDR2 SQIVND (reference sequence). Trimming took 5 bases from V and 3 from J, leaving 13 bases between them. The CDR3 totals 14 residues. This CDR3 is CASSEPGLKETQYF. DNA for the CDR3: TGTGCCAGTAGTGAACCGGGCCTCAAAGAGACCCAGTACTTC.

This clonotype was seen more than once but under ten times. The chain carries TRBV10-3 and TRBJ2-5, with D unresolved. The CDR3 spans 8 residues. CDR1 and CDR2 from the germline V gene are ENHRY and SYGVKD. Deletions cut 4 bases from V and 9 bases from J, with 0 bases between. The CDR3 region is CAISAQYF. As DNA, the CDR3 is TGTGCCATCAGTGCCCAGTACTTC.

In this sample, this clonotype is medium-sized. This sequence joins TRBV25-1 and TRBJ1-6, with D maybe TRBD1 (5 bases). CDR1 is MGHDK and CDR2 is SYGVNS in the germline V gene. This CDR3 has 16 amino acids. The V end lost 3 bases, the J end lost 9 bases, and 18 bases lay between the germline ends. CDR3 residues: CASSDEGGGITSPLHF. The CDR3 DNA follows: TGTGCCAGCAGTGATGAGGGCGGGGGAATAACTTCACCCCTCCACTTT.

V and J are TRBV20-1 and TRBJ2-2; D is uncertain. V was shortened by 2 bases and J by 0 bases, with 7 bases between the two germline ends. CDR3 length: 14 residues. Per germline, CDR1 DFQATT and CDR2 SNEGSKA (reference sequence). The DNA for the CDR3 is TGCAGTGCTAGACGGTCCTCGAACACCGGGGAGCTGTTTTTT. Residues: CSARRSSNTGELFF.

The chain carries TRBV25-1 and TRBJ2-2; D unresolved. The CDR3 is 15 residues long. The germline CDR1 and CDR2 sequences are MGHDK and SYGVNS. V shed 8 bases and J shed 8 bases, with 21 bases lying between them. The CDR3 coding sequence is TGTGCCAGCGTAGAAGGGATTCCCTTCCCGGGGGAGCTGTTTTTT. As protein: CASVEGIPFPGELFF.

This rearrangement joins TRBV6-4 to TRBJ2-5, with 9 bases identical to TRBD1. Per germline, CDR1 MRHNA and CDR2 SNTAGT. CDR3 length equals 14 residues. The V and J ends lost 6 bases and 4 bases, in that order; junction bases with no gene match: 6. CDR3 in DNA: TGTGCCAGCAGCGACGGGACAGGGCGAGAGACCCAGTACTTC. Protein: CASSDGTGRETQYF.

This sequence joins TRBV5-1 and TRBJ1-2; 7 bases are shared with TRBD1. V shed 0 bases and J 4 bases; nucleotides not matched to a gene: 9. The CDR3 sequence is 16 residues long. Germline lookup yields CDR1 SGHRS and CDR2 YFSETQ. The CDR3 is CASSLVGGSGLYGYTF. CDR3 coding DNA: TGCGCCAGCAGCTTGGTAGGGGGCTCGGGCCTCTATGGCTACACCTTC.

This clonotype was seen a few times. J is TRBJ2-5 and V is TRBV19; tentative D call: TRBD2 (5 bases). CDR3 length: 14 residues. The germline V gene has CDR1 LNHDA and CDR2 SQIVND (reference sequence). Trimming removed 6 bases at V and 3 bases at J, with 14 bases between. The CDR3 DNA sequence: TGTGCCAGTAGCCGTCCGGGAACCAAAGAGACCCAGTACTTC. Protein: CASSRPGTKETQYF. The entire variable domain, with the rest obtained from reference TRBV19 and TRBJ2-5, is as follows: DGGITQSPKYLFRKEGQNVTLSCEQNLNHDAMYWYRQDPGQGLRLIYYSQIVNDFQKGDIAEGYSVSREKKESFPLTVTSAQKNPTAFYLCASSRPGTKETQYFGPGTRLLVL.

This clonotype has only a few counts. This chain links TRBV12-3 or TRBV12-4 with TRBJ2-7; 7 bases fit TRBD1. With V trimmed by 6 bases and J by 6 bases, 11 bases remained unmatched. The CDR3 sequence is 14 residues long. CDR3 DNA: TGTGCCAGCAGCTGGAAGACAGGGAACTCCGAGCAGTACTTC. Translated, it gives CASSWKTGNSEQYF.

This chain links TRBV6-5 with TRBJ2-2; the match to TRBD2 covers 7 bases. CDR3 length equals 14 residues. Germline assignment: CDR1 MNHEY and CDR2 SVGAGI. The trim removed 5 bases at V and 5 bases at J, leaving 5 bases unmatched. The CDR3 nucleotides are TGTGCCAGCAGTGAGCGCGGGAGTACCGGGGAGCTGTTTTTT. Protein: CASSERGSTGELFF.

The sample holds a few counts of this clonotype. The chain uses TRBV20-1 and TRBJ2-2; possible D gene TRBD1, 5 bases. Germline CDR1 is DFQATT and CDR2 is SNEGSKA (reference sequence). The CDR3 spans 13 residues. Trimming removed 3 bases from V and 6 bases from J, with 11 bases in between. CDR3 nucleotides: TGCAGTGCTAGTCAGGGTGTCTCCGGGGAGCTGTTTTTT. It specifies CSASQGVSGELFF.

Only a few counts were recorded for this clonotype. The chain couples TRBV7-9 to TRBJ2-7; the D gene is possibly TRBD2 (6 bases). The CDR3 extends over 14 amino acids. Trimming took off 3 bases at V and 3 bases at J, with 12 bases between the two ends. Germline loops: CDR1 SEHNR, CDR2 FQNEAQ (reference sequence). The CDR3 here is CASSLEGMGYEQYF. The CDR3 DNA is TGTGCCAGCAGCTTGGAGGGCATGGGCTACGAGCAGTACTTC.